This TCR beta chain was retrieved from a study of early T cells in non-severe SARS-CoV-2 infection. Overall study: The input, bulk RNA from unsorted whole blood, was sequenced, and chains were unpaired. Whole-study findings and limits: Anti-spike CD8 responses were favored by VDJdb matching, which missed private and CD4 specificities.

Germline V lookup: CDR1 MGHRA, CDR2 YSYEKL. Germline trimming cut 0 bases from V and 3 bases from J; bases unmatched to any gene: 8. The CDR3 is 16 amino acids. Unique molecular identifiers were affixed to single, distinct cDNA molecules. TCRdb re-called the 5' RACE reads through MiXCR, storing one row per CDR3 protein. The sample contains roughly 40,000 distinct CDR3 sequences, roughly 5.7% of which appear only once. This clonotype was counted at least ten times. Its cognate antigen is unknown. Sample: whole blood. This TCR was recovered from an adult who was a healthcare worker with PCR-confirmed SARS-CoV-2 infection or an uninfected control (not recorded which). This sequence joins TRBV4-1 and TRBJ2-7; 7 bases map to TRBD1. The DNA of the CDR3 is TGCGCCAGCAGCCAAGATCTGACAGGGAGCTTCTACGAGCAGTACTTC. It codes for CASSQDLTGSFYEQYF.